These 29 T cell receptor beta chains came from one sample sequenced in a study of molecular identifiers for immune sequencing clone quantification. TCRdb passed the PCR reads through MiXCR, listing each CDR3 protein once. The sample includes more than 450,000 distinct CDR3 sequences, around 25% of them seen just once. The sample comprised naive CD8+ T cells from blood, with Jurkat cell RNA spiked in. Subset of the sample: FACS-sorted CD8+CD4-CCR7+CD45RA+ naive T cells. The receptors stem from a human donor in good health. Some libraries in this study had Jurkat cell RNA spiked in.

At least ten counts were recorded for this clonotype. The genes are TRBV6-5 and TRBJ1-5; no definite D call. Trimming removed 5 bases at V and 3 bases at J, with 17 bases between. Looked up from germline, CDR1 is MNHEY and CDR2 is SVGAGI. The CDR3 has 16 residues. Here the CDR3 reads CASSPWRQPPNQPQHF. The CDR3 coding sequence is TGTGCCAGCAGTCCGTGGAGGCAGCCGCCCAATCAGCCCCAGCATTTT.

This clonotype was observed a handful of times. The chain has TRBV2 and TRBJ1-2; TRBD1 might be the D (5 bases). Looked up from germline, CDR1 is SNHLY and CDR2 is FYNNEI. The germline V and J ends were trimmed by 2 bases and 2 bases, with 9 bases remaining between them. CDR3 length equals 14 residues. CDR3 DNA: TGTGCCAGCAGTGAATACACAGGAAACTATGGCTACACCTTC. Translating it yields CASSEYTGNYGYTF.

This clonotype appeared a few times. The CDR3 is CSASSGRDYTDTQYF. CDR3 nucleotide sequence: TGCAGTGCTTCTAGCGGGAGGGATTACACAGATACGCAGTATTTT. The rearrangement uses TRBV20-1 and TRBJ2-3; 12 bases align to TRBD2. Trimming removed 5 bases from V and 2 bases from J; junction bases left unmatched: 5. Germline CDR1 DFQATT, CDR2 SNEGSKA (reference sequence). The length of the CDR3 is 15 residues.

This clonotype turned up a few times. As DNA, the CDR3 is TGCGCCAGCAGCCAAGACGCAGGGGTGAAGTTCCTAGAGACCCAGTACTTC. Residues: CASSQDAGVKFLETQYF. The rearrangement joins TRBV4-3 to TRBJ2-5; weak D call: TRBD1 (6 bases). This CDR3 is built from 17 residues. The germline CDR1 and CDR2 sequences are LGHNA and YSLEER. Trimming pared 0 bases from V and 4 bases from J, leaving 18 bases between.

This clonotype showed up many times. The J gene is TRBJ2-5, the V gene TRBV29-1, with TRBD2 identical over 9 bases. This CDR3 is 12 amino acids long. Per germline, CDR1 SQVTM and CDR2 ANQGSEA. The J segment lost 14 bases and the V segment lost 2 bases, leaving 9 bases of the junction unmatched. The CDR3 DNA sequence: TGCAGCGTTGAATTGGTAGCGGGGGCCTTATACTTC. It is translated as CSVELVAGALYF. Full variable domain (rest looked up from reference TRBV29-1 and TRBJ2-5): SAVISQKPSRDICQRGTSLTIQCQVDSQVTMMFWYRQQPGQSLTLIATANQGSEATYESGFVIDKFPISRPNLTFSTLTVSNMSPEDSSIYLCSVELVAGALYFGPGTRLLVL.

This clonotype has a count of ten or more. V gene TRBV20-1 combines with J gene TRBJ2-7; D perhaps matches TRBD2 (5 bases). Per germline, CDR1 DFQATT and CDR2 SNEGSKA (reference sequence). The CDR3 loop spans 13 amino acids. V lost 0 bases to trimming and J lost 4 bases, with 10 bases between them. In nucleotides, the CDR3 is TGCAGTGCTAGAGAACCCCGAGGGTACGAGCAGTACTTC. Its protein is CSAREPRGYEQYF.

This clonotype was detected many times. V usage is TRBV5-4 and J usage is TRBJ2-5; 15 nucleotides line up with TRBD2. The CDR3 covers 17 residues. Germline V lookup: CDR1 SGHNT, CDR2 YYREEE (reference sequence). V gave up 4 bases and J gave up 5 bases; unmatched junction bases: 9. The CDR3 loop is CASSPGLAGGEYETQYF. The DNA of the CDR3 is TGTGCCAGCAGCCCGGGACTAGCGGGGGGCGAATATGAGACCCAGTACTTC.

The rearrangement uses TRBV7-9 and TRBJ2-3, with 12 bases aligning to TRBD2. The CDR3 length is 17 residues. Germline trimming cut 4 bases from V and 4 bases from J; bases unmatched to any gene: 9. Germline CDR1 and CDR2: SEHNR and FQNEAQ (reference sequence). The CDR3 is CASSSPTSGSWADTQYF. The CDR3, as DNA: TGTGCCAGCAGCTCCCCGACTAGCGGGAGTTGGGCAGATACGCAGTATTTT.

This clonotype was counted between two and nine times. This rearrangement joins TRBV28 to TRBJ2-5; 8 bases line up with TRBD2. Trimming at V came to 3 bases and at J to 5 bases, leaving 32 bases not matched to a gene. The length of the CDR3 is 23 residues. From germline, CDR1 is MDHEN and CDR2 SYDVKM. The CDR3: CASSFPPFSPGLSGKGVEETQYF. In DNA, the CDR3 is TGTGCCAGCAGTTTTCCCCCCTTTTCACCAGGGCTTAGCGGGAAGGGGGTCGAGGAGACCCAGTACTTC.

This clonotype showed up just a few times. The rearrangement uses TRBV5-6 and TRBJ1-5; D is undetermined. This CDR3 has 15 amino acids. V was pared by 3 bases and J by 4 bases, with 14 bases between. The germline CDR1 and CDR2 sequences are SGHDT and YYEEEE. The CDR3 loop reads CASSSMLGGNQPQHF. In nucleotides, the CDR3 is TGTGCCAGCAGCTCCATGCTGGGTGGGAATCAGCCCCAGCATTTT.

This clonotype was counted at least ten times. CDR3: CASSWAGQNTGELFF. Here the CDR3 DNA reads TGTGCCAGTTCCTGGGCAGGCCAAAACACCGGGGAGCTGTTTTTT. The chain couples TRBV3-1 to TRBJ2-2; D is unclear. V lost 9 bases to trimming and J lost 2 bases, with 16 bases between them. CDR1 and CDR2 from the germline V gene are LGHDT and YNNKEL (reference sequence). The CDR3 is 15 amino acids. Based on the CDR3 plus reference TRBV3-1 and TRBJ2-2, the full variable domain is DTAVSQTPKYLVTQMGNDKSIKCEQNLGHDTMYWYKQDSKKFLKIMFSYNNKELIINETVPNRFSPKSPDKAHLNLHINSLELGDSAVYFCASSWAGQNTGELFFGEGSRLTVL.

The chain employs TRBV11-2 and TRBJ2-7; no clear D gene. V was pared by 3 bases and J by 2 bases, with 8 bases between. There are 13 residues in the CDR3. The germline V gene encodes CDR1 SGHAT and CDR2 FQNNGV. The CDR3: CASSFDLTYEQYF. CDR3 in DNA: TGTGCCAGCAGCTTCGATTTAACCTACGAGCAGTACTTC.

This clonotype was seen ten or more times. The genes are TRBV9 and TRBJ2-6; D remains unclear. V lost 3 bases to trimming and J lost 8 bases, with 6 bases between them. This CDR3 is 12 amino acids long. Germline V gene sequence: CDR1 SGDLS, CDR2 YYNGEE. The CDR3 sequence is CASSGRTNVLTF. As DNA, the CDR3 is TGTGCCAGCAGCGGGCGGACCAACGTCCTGACTTTC.

The table lists this clonotype with a few counts. The chain uses TRBV3-2 and TRBJ1-5; the D call in the table, TRBD1, was not verified against the DNA. TRBV3-2 is annotated as a pseudogene. The CDR3 length is 15 residues. CDR3 loop: CASSQTGRVDQPQHF. CDR3 nucleotide sequence: TGTGCCAGCAGCCAGACGGGGCGGGTTGATCAGCCCCAGCATTTT.

This clonotype was recorded many times. The DNA for the CDR3 is TGCGCCAGCAGCCAAGAACCGGGACTGTCTTCAGATACGCAGTATTTT. Its translation is CASSQEPGLSSDTQYF. This chain uses TRBV4-1 with TRBJ2-3; tentatively, D is TRBD2 (6 bases). CDR3 length: 16 amino acids. The V gene's germline CDR1 is MGHRA and CDR2 YSYEKL. Trimming left V 0 bases short and J 4 bases short, with 14 bases between.

The rearrangement links TRBV19 to TRBJ2-3; D tentatively reads TRBD1 or TRBD2 (5 bases each). The CDR3 consists of 14 residues. V gave up 0 bases and J gave up 2 bases, with 6 bases separating them. CDR1 and CDR2 (germline): LNHDA, SQIVND (reference sequence). CDR3 sequence reads: CASSIEGVTDTQYF. CDR3 bases: TGTGCCAGTAGTATAGAGGGGGTCACAGATACGCAGTATTTT.

This clonotype was recorded a few times. The rearrangement joins TRBV12-5 to TRBJ2-3, with no clear D. Germline values: CDR1 LGHNT, CDR2 FRNRAP. The V end lost 9 bases, the J end lost 6 bases, and 25 bases lay between the germline ends. This CDR3 has 16 amino acids. This CDR3 reads CASAKGEGISIDTQYF. CDR3 DNA: TGTGCTAGCGCGAAAGGAGAAGGTATTAGTATTGATACGCAGTATTTT.

The genes are TRBV9 and TRBJ1-1, with D tentatively TRBD1 (5 bases). This CDR3 spans 15 amino acids. V was clipped by 2 bases and J by 1 base, with 12 bases between them. Germline V lookup: CDR1 SGDLS, CDR2 YYNGEE. The CDR3 DNA follows: TGTGCCAGCAGCGTCGGGGGATGGGGGAACACTGAAGCTTTCTTT. It yields the protein CASSVGGWGNTEAFF. Using reference TRBV9 and TRBJ1-1 for the parts outside the CDR3, the full variable domain is DSGVTQTPKHLITATGQRVTLRCSPRSGDLSVYWYQQSLDQGLQFLIQYYNGEERAKGNILERFSAQQFPDLHSELNLSSLELGDSALYFCASSVGGWGNTEAFFGQGTRLTVV.

The gene calls are TRBV6-5 and TRBJ2-5, with a weak D call TRBD1 (6 bases). V was pared by 6 bases and J by 3 bases, with 14 bases between. The CDR3 runs to 14 residues. Germline CDR1 MNHEY, CDR2 SVGAGI. CDR3 protein: CASSENTGKETQYF. DNA of the CDR3: TGTGCCAGCAGCGAAAATACAGGGAAAGAGACCCAGTACTTC.

The chain carries TRBV10-3 and TRBJ2-7; 9 nucleotides agree with TRBD1. CDR3 size: 16 residues. The V gene end was trimmed by 2 bases and the J gene end by 2 bases; junction bases not matched to a gene: 7. CDR1 ENHRY and CDR2 SYGVKD come from the germline V gene. CDR3 amino acids: CAISELGTGKPYEQYF. Written as DNA, the CDR3 is TGTGCCATCAGTGAGCTGGGGACAGGGAAACCCTACGAGCAGTACTTC.

This clonotype appeared many times. The J gene is TRBJ2-5, the V gene TRBV10-3; maybe TRBD1 (5 bases). The ends were cut back, 0 bases at V and 2 bases at J, with 10 bases in the middle. The V gene's germline CDR1 is ENHRY and CDR2 SYGVKD. The CDR3 has 15 amino acids. CDR3 sequence: CAISESSAGQETQYF. For the CDR3, the DNA is TGTGCCATCAGTGAGTCCAGCGCAGGGCAAGAGACCCAGTACTTC.

This clonotype occurred many times. The chain joins TRBV7-2 to TRBJ2-1; 9 nucleotides align to TRBD2. Looked up from germline, CDR1 is SGHTA and CDR2 is FQGNSA. This CDR3 has 14 residues. The junction had 3 bases not matched to a gene; V was cut back by 5 bases and J by 4 bases. CDR3 coding DNA: TGTGCCAGCAGCCGAACTAGCGGGTACAATGAGCAGTTCTTC. Its translation is CASSRTSGYNEQFF. The whole variable domain, remainder taken from reference TRBV7-2 and TRBJ2-1, is GAGVSQSPSNKVTEKGKDVELRCDPISGHTALYWYRQSLGQGLEFLIYFQGNSAPDKSGLPSDRFSAERTGGSVSTLTIQRTQQEDSAVYLCASSRTSGYNEQFFGPGTRLTVL.

Remarks on this clonotype: This may be a read error: a much more frequent sequence differs by one nucleotide. In this CDR3 the conserved last residue, phenylalanine or tryptophan, is missing, so a read error is likely. The chain recombines TRBV24-1 with TRBJ2-7; TRBD2 agrees at 9 bases. The CDR3 extends over 14 amino acids. The V gene end was trimmed by 3 bases and the J gene end by 4 bases; junction bases not matched to a gene: 3. CDR1 and CDR2 (germline): KGHDR, SFDVKD. For the CDR3, the DNA is TGTGCCACCAGTGATCCGCGGGAGGGGTACGAGCAGTACCTC. Protein product: CATSDPREGYEQYL.

The sample holds a few counts of this clonotype. One end of the junction does not line up with germline, which may come from a read error. This rearrangement joins TRBV7-7 to TRBJ2-3; D possibly corresponds to TRBD1 (6 bases). The CDR3 is 13 amino acids. Germline CDR1 is SSHAT and CDR2 is FNYEAQ (reference sequence). This CDR3 is CASSRQDTDTQYF. DNA of the CDR3: TGTGCTAGCAGCCGACAGGACACAGATACGCAGTATTTT.

This clonotype was picked up a small number of times. The chain employs TRBV19 and TRBJ1-5; 8 nucleotides match TRBD1. There are 19 residues in the CDR3. Trimming cost V 0 bases and J 3 bases; bases outside gene matches: 13. Germline V gene sequence: CDR1 LNHDA, CDR2 SQIVND (reference sequence). CDR3 sequence reads: CASSIDLFKWTGINQPQHF. The CDR3 nucleotides are TGTGCCAGTAGTATAGATCTGTTCAAATGGACAGGGATCAATCAGCCCCAGCATTTT.

Notes on this clonotype: One base away lies a much larger clone, so this may be a sequencing read error. V and J are TRBV7-2 and TRBJ2-7; the D is unclear. In germline, CDR1 is SGHTA, CDR2 FQGNSA. The CDR3 length is 12 residues. Here the CDR3 reads CACSLVTWEQYF. The CDR3 bases are TGTGCCTGCAGCTTAGTTACATGGGAGCAGTACTTC.

The CDR3 nucleotides read TGTGCCAGCAGCTTAAGCGGGAGCCGTTACAATGAGCAGTTCTTC. Amino acids: CASSLSGSRYNEQFF. This rearrangement joins TRBV11-2 to TRBJ2-1; 8 bases align to TRBD2. The length of the CDR3 is 15 residues. Germline V lookup: CDR1 SGHAT, CDR2 FQNNGV. With 2 bases clipped from V and 4 bases from J, the junction kept 4 bases outside the gene matches.

J is TRBJ2-7 and V is TRBV4-3; 7 bases fit TRBD2. Germline CDR1 LGHNA, CDR2 YSLEER. J gave up 2 bases and V 0 bases, and 4 bases lay outside the gene matches. This CDR3 has 15 residues. CDR3 sequence: CASSQDYGTTYEQYF. The CDR3 nucleotides read TGCGCCAGCAGCCAAGATTACGGGACTACCTACGAGCAGTACTTC.

This clonotype was counted between two and nine times. V gene TRBV10-3 combines with J gene TRBJ2-5; maybe TRBD2 (6 bases). Germline CDR1 and CDR2: ENHRY and SYGVKD. Trimming cost V 7 bases and J 5 bases, with 20 bases left between them. This CDR3 spans 15 amino acids. CDR3 sequence (DNA): TGTGCCATCATGGCCGCGGGGAACTCCCCGGAGACCCAGTACTTC. This gives the protein CAIMAAGNSPETQYF.